The 23 T cell receptor beta chains listed next were all sequenced from one sample in a study of naive and memory T cell subsets (dated by TCRdb to between 2016 and 2019). The library was built by means of UMI-ligation and nested PCR. Sequencing relied on an Illumina MiSeq. The ligated cDNA was amplified in four rounds of PCR with nested alpha and beta constant region primers together with the SP2 primer. Clones were called with MiXCR by TCRdb after fastp trimmed the public reads at Q25, and only in-frame beta chains were retained. Rows merge per CDR3 protein into single entries with the most common DNA and genes. The table for this sample lists around 13,000 distinct CDR3 sequences; around 5.5% of them were counted only once. The ten largest clonotypes hold around 8% of the sample. What this sample's treatment or condition label stands for: skin biopsy from PPD injection site in Mantoux-positive individual. A robust, sensitive protocol for the amplification, sequencing and analysis of TCRs was described in the study, in which 3' ligation of a UMI-containing oligonucleotide to TCR cDNA was used.

This material consisted of skin, taken from a tuberculin skin test site. The receptor source for this set is an adult in good health.

Remarks on this clonotype: The junction does not match germline at one end; this may be a read error. The V call is TRBV28, the J call TRBJ1-4; the D gene is possibly TRBD1 (5 bases). Germline CDR1 MDHEN, CDR2 SYDVKM. This CDR3 is 15 amino acids long. The CDR3 DNA reads TGTGTCAGCAGTTTGCGACAGTTAGCTTTCGGAAAACTGTTCTTT. Its translation: CVSSLRQLAFGKLFF.

There are a few counts of this clonotype. This sequence joins TRBV12-3 or TRBV12-4 and TRBJ1-6, with 7 bases identical to TRBD1. The CDR3 loop spans 15 amino acids. Germline trimming cut 3 bases from V and 6 bases from J; bases unmatched to any gene: 5. The CDR3 loop reads CASSFATGINSPLHF. CDR3 nucleotides: TGTGCCAGCAGTTTTGCGACAGGGATTAATTCACCCCTCCACTTT.

This clonotype was seen ten or more times. The gene calls are TRBV6-5 and TRBJ1-4; maybe TRBD1 (5 bases). With 6 bases removed from V and 2 bases from J, the gap between germline ends came to 10 bases. The CDR3 consists of 14 residues. Germline CDR1 reads MNHEY; CDR2 reads SVGAGI. CDR3 sequence (DNA): TGTGCCAGCAGCCGGGGGTGGACTAATGAAAAACTGTTTTTT. Protein sequence: CASSRGWTNEKLFF.

This clonotype was recorded many times. The rearrangement links TRBV19 to TRBJ1-5; 9 nucleotides match TRBD1. Trimming took 5 bases from V and 6 from J; bases not matched to a gene: 11. CDR1 and CDR2 (germline): LNHDA, SQIVND (reference sequence). The length of the CDR3 is 16 residues. The CDR3 coding sequence is TGTGCCAGTAGTTCTTCCGACAGGGGGTTTGTTCAGCCCCAGCATTTT. Translated: CASSSSDRGFVQPQHF.

This clonotype was counted many times. V gene TRBV11-2 combines with J gene TRBJ1-1, with D possibly TRBD1 on 6 matching bases. Trimming took 6 bases from V and 0 from J, leaving 17 bases between them. The CDR3 consists of 16 residues. Germline assignment: CDR1 SGHAT and CDR2 FQNNGV. The CDR3 DNA reads TGTGCCAGCAGAGCTACCATAAGGACAGTGAACACTGAAGCTTTCTTT. Protein: CASRATIRTVNTEAFF.

The table lists this clonotype with many counts. The J gene is TRBJ2-2, the V gene TRBV30; D gene ambiguous. This CDR3 has 13 residues. Germline V lookup: CDR1 GTSNPN, CDR2 SVGIG (reference sequence). Trimming removed 3 bases from V and 8 bases from J, with 13 bases in between. The CDR3 reads CAWSIQLRGELFF. In DNA, the CDR3 is TGTGCCTGGAGCATCCAATTAAGGGGGGAGCTGTTTTTT.

In its sample, this clonotype was seen many times. The chain uses TRBV28 and TRBJ2-4; the D is unclear. The germline CDR1 and CDR2 sequences are MDHEN and SYDVKM. V lost 10 bases and J 6 bases, leaving 10 bases between the germline ends. The CDR3 runs 11 residues. The CDR3 is CATGWGNIQYF. CDR3 DNA sequence: TGTGCCACCGGCTGGGGAAACATTCAGTACTTC.

This clonotype was detected a few times. The chain uses TRBV5-1 and TRBJ2-7; D is ambiguous. Germline CDR1 is SGHRS and CDR2 is YFSETQ. The CDR3 covers 12 residues. Trimming stripped 3 bases from V and 0 bases from J, with 4 bases between. CDR3 in DNA: TGCGCCAGCAGCTCTACCTCCTACGAGCAGTACTTC. Protein: CASSSTSYEQYF.

The gene calls are TRBV6-5 and TRBJ1-4; D is uncertain. CDR1 and CDR2 from the germline V gene are MNHEY and SVGAGI. Between the trimmed V and J ends, which lost 6 bases and 10 bases, there was a span of 15 bases. The CDR3 spans 13 residues. The CDR3 sequence is CASSPPRRRKLFF. CDR3 DNA: TGTGCCAGCAGCCCCCCCAGGAGGAGAAAACTGTTTTTT.

This clonotype was recorded at least ten times. J is TRBJ2-2 and V is TRBV20-1; 8 nucleotides agree with TRBD1. The CDR3 runs 14 residues. Trimming took 5 bases from V and 6 from J; bases not matched to a gene: 8. Germline V gene lookup returns CDR1 DFQATT and CDR2 SNEGSKA (reference sequence). The CDR3 DNA sequence: TGCAGTGCTCTCACGACAGGGGTGGCCGGGGAGCTGTTTTTT. Protein: CSALTTGVAGELFF.

This clonotype was detected ten times or more. The rearrangement uses TRBV5-1 and TRBJ1-5; 11 positions agree with TRBD1. Germline loops: CDR1 SGHRS, CDR2 YFSETQ. The CDR3 sequence is 15 residues long. V was clipped by 3 bases and J by 8 bases; unmatched bases: 7. The CDR3 sequence is CASSSGTGGSEPQHF. The DNA of the CDR3 is TGCGCCAGCAGCTCAGGGACAGGGGGTAGTGAGCCCCAGCATTTT.

This clonotype has at least ten counts. This rearrangement joins TRBV12-3 or TRBV12-4 to TRBJ1-1; D gene uncertain. V was shortened by 3 bases and J by 1 base, with 12 bases between the two germline ends. The CDR3 contains 15 residues. CDR3 nucleotide sequence: TGTGCCAGCAGTTTTTATGGGGAGCCGAACACTGAAGCTTTCTTT. Amino acids: CASSFYGEPNTEAFF.

This clonotype was seen repeatedly, ten times or more. The V and J genes are TRBV9 and TRBJ2-3; tentative D call: TRBD1 (6 bases). CDR1 and CDR2 (germline): SGDLS, YYNGEE. The ends were cut back, 3 bases at V and 1 base at J, with 15 bases in the middle. The CDR3 extends over 16 amino acids. CDR3 nucleotide sequence: TGTGCCAGCAGCGGCAGGCTCAGGGGACGCACAGATACGCAGTATTTT. Translated: CASSGRLRGRTDTQYF.

This clonotype occurred many times. The rearrangement links TRBV6-1 to TRBJ2-4; D gene unclear. V dropped 2 bases and J dropped 5 bases, with 7 bases sitting between them. In germline, CDR1 is MNHNS, CDR2 SASEGT. This CDR3 is 13 amino acids long. CDR3 bases: TGTGCCAGCAGTGAACCGCCCCAAAACATTCAGTACTTC. Residues: CASSEPPQNIQYF.

The V and J genes are TRBV12-5 and TRBJ2-1; 9 bases fit TRBD1. Germline assignment: CDR1 LGHNT and CDR2 FRNRAP. V lost 4 bases, J lost 7 bases, and 8 bases stayed unmatched. This CDR3 comprises 15 residues. CDR3 residues: CASGSPGGTGNEQFF. CDR3 in DNA: TGTGCTAGTGGTTCTCCAGGGGGGACAGGGAATGAGCAGTTCTTC.

This clonotype is labeled medium-sized. This chain links TRBV29-1 with TRBJ2-3; 12 bases align to TRBD1. V gave up 7 bases and J gave up 2 bases; unmatched junction bases: 10. Looked up from germline, CDR1 is SQVTM and CDR2 is ANQGSEA. The CDR3 runs 16 residues. In DNA form, the CDR3 reads TGCAGCGGGGCCGGGACAGGGGGCTTTTACACAGATACGCAGTATTTT. Translating gives CSGAGTGGFYTDTQYF.

As regards this clonotype: A much larger clone lies one base from this, so it may be a read error. The CDR3 DNA reads TGCAGTGCCAGCCGCGGACGGGGATTCTACGAGCAGTACTTC. Translating gives CSASRGRGFYEQYF. The chain uses TRBV20-1 and TRBJ2-7, with D possibly matching TRBD2 (5 bases). There are 14 residues in the CDR3. The V end was cut by 6 bases, the J end by 3 bases, with 18 bases between. In germline, CDR1 is DFQATT, CDR2 SNEGSKA (reference sequence).

This clonotype was seen many times. The rearrangement joins TRBV9 to TRBJ1-3; maybe TRBD1 (5 bases). V lost 4 bases and J lost 0, with 8 bases in between. The CDR3 has 14 amino acids. Germline V CDR1 and CDR2: SGDLS, YYNGEE. CDR3 sequence reads: CASSRDYSGNTIYF. DNA for the CDR3: TGTGCCAGCAGCCGGGACTACTCTGGAAACACCATATATTTT.

Within the sample, this clonotype is medium-sized. The chain joins TRBV29-1 to TRBJ1-2, with 10 bases identical to TRBD1. Unmatched junction bases numbered 3, after V lost 0 bases and J lost 8 bases. The CDR3 has 13 amino acids. Germline V CDR1 and CDR2: SQVTM, ANQGSEA. CDR3 nucleotides: TGCAGCGTTGAAGAGACAGGGGGCCGGGGCTACACCTTC. It specifies CSVEETGGRGYTF. Based on the CDR3 plus reference TRBV29-1 and TRBJ1-2, the full variable domain is SAVISQKPSRDICQRGTSLTIQCQVDSQVTMMFWYRQQPGQSLTLIATANQGSEATYESGFVIDKFPISRPNLTFSTLTVSNMSPEDSSIYLCSVEETGGRGYTFGSGTRLTVV.

This clonotype was recorded at least ten times. The gene calls are TRBV2 and TRBJ1-5, with 7 bases aligning to TRBD1. The CDR3 consists of 13 residues. The germline gives CDR1 SNHLY, CDR2 FYNNEI. J was trimmed by 1 base and V by 7 bases; bases with no gene match: 1. CDR3 sequence (DNA): TGTGCCAGCATGGGACAGAGCAATCAGCCCCAGCATTTT. Translation: CASMGQSNQPQHF.

This clonotype was recorded a few times. The J gene is TRBJ1-6, the V gene TRBV12-3 or TRBV12-4; weak D call: TRBD1 (6 bases). V gave up 6 bases and J gave up 9 bases, with 12 bases separating them. The CDR3 runs 13 residues. The CDR3 reads CASRDSSVSPLHF. CDR3 nucleotides: TGTGCCAGCAGGGACAGCTCGGTTTCACCCCTCCACTTT.

This clonotype was detected ten times or more. The chain employs TRBV2 and TRBJ2-1; 7 nucleotides match TRBD2. V lost 6 bases, J lost 8 bases, and 10 bases stayed unmatched. There are 14 residues in the CDR3. CDR1 is SNHLY and CDR2 is FYNNEI in the germline V gene. CDR3 loop: CASRAGTTVDEQFF. The CDR3 nucleotides are TGTGCCAGCAGAGCCGGGACTACCGTCGATGAGCAGTTCTTC. Supplemented by reference TRBV2 and TRBJ2-1, the full variable domain reads EPEVTQTPSHQVTQMGQEVILRCVPISNHLYFYWYRQILGQKVEFLVSFYNNEISEKSEIFDDQFSVERPDGSNFTLKIRSTKLEDSAMYFCASRAGTTVDEQFFGPGTRLTVL.

This clonotype appeared many times. The chain is built from TRBV27 and TRBJ2-1; D assignment may be TRBD1 or TRBD2 (7 bases each). The CDR3 is made up of 16 amino acids. Germline values: CDR1 MNHEY, CDR2 SMNVEV (reference sequence). Trimming removed 6 bases at V and 8 bases at J, with 23 bases between. The CDR3 sequence: CASRLPTGREIYEQFF. The CDR3, as DNA: TGTGCCAGCAGACTTCCGACAGGGAGGGAGATCTATGAGCAGTTCTTC.